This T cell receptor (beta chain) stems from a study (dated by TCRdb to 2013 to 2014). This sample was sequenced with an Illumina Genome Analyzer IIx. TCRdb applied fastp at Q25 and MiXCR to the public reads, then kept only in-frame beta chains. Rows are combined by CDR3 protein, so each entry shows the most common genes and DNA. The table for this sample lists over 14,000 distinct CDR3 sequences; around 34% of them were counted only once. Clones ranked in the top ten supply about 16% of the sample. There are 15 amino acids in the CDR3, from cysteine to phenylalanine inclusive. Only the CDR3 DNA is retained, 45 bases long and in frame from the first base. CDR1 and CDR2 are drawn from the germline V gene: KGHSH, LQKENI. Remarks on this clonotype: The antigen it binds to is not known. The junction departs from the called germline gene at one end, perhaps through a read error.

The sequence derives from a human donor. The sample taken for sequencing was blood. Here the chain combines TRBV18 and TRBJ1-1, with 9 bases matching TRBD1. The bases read TGTGTCAGCTCACCACGCGGGACAGGGCAGTTGGAAGCTTTCTTT. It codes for CVSSPRGTGQLEAFF.